These 13 T cell receptor beta chains share one sample of origin, sequenced in a study of blood T cell repertoires in COVID-19. The method was immunoSEQ multiplex PCR; TCRdb's version includes in-frame clones alone and lacks a portion of them. The data contain some 68,000 clones, over 75% of them singletons. The material sequenced was peripheral blood. The origin of the receptors is a man aged 35-49 years with COVID-19, enrolled during active disease.

This clone showed up just a few times. V and J are TRBV4-2 and TRBJ2-4, with 7 bases aligning to TRBD1. Trimming at V came to 4 bases and at J to 5 bases, leaving 8 bases not matched to a gene. Germline CDR1 and CDR2: LGHNA and YNFKEQ. The CDR3 consists of 15 residues. CDR3 protein: CASSPRQGRENIQYF. The CDR3 nucleotides read TGTGCCAGCAGCCCCCGACAGGGAAGGGAAAACATTCAGTACTTC.

The rearrangement joins TRBV4-1 to TRBJ2-3, with 12 bases identical to TRBD2. The trim removed 2 bases at V and 5 bases at J, leaving 5 bases unmatched. Germline V gene lookup returns CDR1 MGHRA and CDR2 YSYEKL. The CDR3 loop spans 16 amino acids. The CDR3 reads CASSQLAGGLIDTQYF. In DNA form, the CDR3 reads TGCGCCAGCAGCCAACTAGCGGGGGGGCTGATAGATACGCAGTATTTT.

The chain joins TRBV18 to TRBJ2-7; the D gene is possibly TRBD1 (6 bases). From germline, CDR1 is KGHSH and CDR2 LQKENI. The V end lost 4 bases, the J end lost 3 bases, and 10 bases lay between the germline ends. This CDR3 is built from 13 residues. CDR3 in DNA: TGTGCCAGCTCACGGGGGCAGTACTACGAGCAGTACTTC. This gives the protein CASSRGQYYEQYF.

The rearrangement joins TRBV7-9 to TRBJ2-3, with D unclear. Trimming removed 8 bases at V and 6 bases at J, with 24 bases between. This CDR3 contains 16 residues. The germline V gene has CDR1 SEHNR and CDR2 FQNEAQ (reference sequence). The CDR3 bases are TGTGCCAGCCCTGGAGAGTCAGCGCTGGGTGTGGATACGCAGTATTTT. Amino acids: CASPGESALGVDTQYF.

The chain joins TRBV6-5 to TRBJ1-1; tentative D call: TRBD1 (5 bases). The CDR3 extends over 13 amino acids. The V and J ends lost 0 bases and 4 bases respectively, with 6 bases between them. In germline, CDR1 is MNHEY, CDR2 SVGAGI. The CDR3 sequence: CASSYSGGTEAFF. The CDR3 DNA sequence: TGTGCCAGCAGTTACTCGGGGGGCACTGAAGCTTTCTTT.

The CDR3 protein is CASSSSGLAGQTQYF. DNA for the CDR3: TGTGCCAGCAGCTCATCTGGACTAGCCGGGCAGACCCAGTACTTC. V gene TRBV5-6 combines with J gene TRBJ2-5; 8 nucleotides line up with TRBD2. The CDR3 spans 15 residues. The V segment lost 3 bases and the J segment 6 bases; nucleotides outside the gene matches: 10. Germline V gene data show CDR1 as SGHDT and CDR2 as YYEEEE.

The CDR3 reads CAIRASGGLAEGTDTQYF. DNA of the CDR3: TGTGCCATCAGGGCTTCTGGTGGACTAGCGGAGGGCACAGATACGCAGTATTTT. This sequence joins TRBV10-3 and TRBJ2-3; 10 nucleotides align to TRBD2. Germline lookup yields CDR1 ENHRY and CDR2 SYGVKD. The CDR3 loop spans 18 amino acids. The J segment lost 1 base and the V segment lost 6 bases, leaving 13 bases of the junction unmatched.

This sequence joins TRBV5-1 and TRBJ2-5; tentatively, D is TRBD1 (7 bases). From germline, CDR1 is SGHRS and CDR2 YFSETQ. Trimming cost V 7 bases and J 1 base, with 23 bases left between them. This CDR3 is built from 17 residues. CDR3 bases: TGCGCCAGCTCACAGGGGCCCGGGGGTCCAACCCAAGAGACCCAGTACTTC. Its protein is CASSQGPGGPTQETQYF.

This clone was observed a single time. The CDR3, as DNA: TGTGCCAGTACCAGAAGTGGGACAGGGACATCGGAAAAACTGTTTTTT. Translation gives CASTRSGTGTSEKLFF. The rearrangement links TRBV19 to TRBJ1-4; 9 positions agree with TRBD1. Trimming removed 7 bases from V and 8 bases from J; junction bases left unmatched: 14. CDR3 length equals 16 residues. Germline V gene data show CDR1 as LNHDA and CDR2 as SQIVND (reference sequence).

The chain has TRBV2 and TRBJ1-1, with 8 bases identical to TRBD1. Germline V gene data show CDR1 as SNHLY and CDR2 as FYNNEI. The CDR3 has 14 amino acids. V was pared by 6 bases and J by 6 bases, with 9 bases of the junction left unmatched. This CDR3 is CASRDRVRSPEAFF. The CDR3 nucleotides are TGTGCCAGCAGGGACAGGGTCCGCAGCCCTGAAGCTTTCTTT.

V usage is TRBV10-3 and J usage is TRBJ1-6; D unresolved. The CDR3 length is 15 residues. V lost 0 bases, J lost 5 bases, and 8 bases lay in between. Germline CDR1 is ENHRY and CDR2 is SYGVKD. CDR3 DNA: TGTGCCATCAGTGAGTCGGGCAGAAATAATTCACCCCTCCACTTT. It translates to CAISESGRNNSPLHF.

This clone was detected only a few times. This rearrangement joins TRBV7-7 to TRBJ2-5; 14 bases are a match to TRBD2. Germline V gene sequence: CDR1 SSHAT, CDR2 FNYEAQ (reference sequence). The CDR3 has 16 amino acids. V gave up 4 bases and J gave up 2 bases; unmatched junction bases: 3. CDR3 amino acids: CASSSRLAGGQETQYF. CDR3 nucleotide sequence: TGTGCCAGCAGCTCAAGACTAGCGGGGGGGCAAGAGACCCAGTACTTC. The whole variable domain, filled in from reference TRBV7-7 and TRBJ2-5, reads GAGVSQSPRYKVTKRGQDVTLRCDPISSHATLYWYQQALGQGPEFLTYFNYEAQPDKSGLPSDRFSAERPEGSISTLTIQRTEQRDSAMYRCASSSRLAGGQETQYFGPGTRLLVL.

J is TRBJ2-7 and V is TRBV5-1; D remains ambiguous. The V end lost 3 bases, the J end lost 4 bases, and 17 bases lay between the germline ends. The CDR3 is 15 residues long. Germline V gene data show CDR1 as SGHRS and CDR2 as YFSETQ. CDR3 nucleotides: TGCGCCAGCAGCTCCTACGGGTTGCCTCCTTACGAGCAGTACTTC. This gives the protein CASSSYGLPPYEQYF.